The clone carrying this T cell receptor beta chain is a singleton in its sample. Its antigen is not identified. The donors were members of the validation cohort comprising about 120 subjects, separate from the roughly 640-subject first cohort. The data were taken from a study of cytomegalovirus exposure and HLA in healthy donors. Study findings and constraints: According to a subsequent analysis, TCR clusters from the first cohort were inclined to appear together in the 110 or so validation repertoires. There were some public TCRs occurring in many donors, but most TCR sequences were rare.

The germline V gene encodes CDR1 MNHEY and CDR2 SVGAGI. The CDR3 totals 14 residues. Deletions cut 2 bases from V and 5 bases from J, with 12 bases between. Assay used: immunoSEQ multiplex PCR; TCRdb lists only in-frame clones, some missing. The table shows a few hundred thousand clones, with 88% occurring only once. This clonotype originated in a man under 40 in good health and CMV-seronegative. The sample taken for sequencing was PBMCs. The chain is built from TRBV6-5 and TRBJ2-5, with D tentatively TRBD1 (7 bases). CDR3 sequence: CASSYGGTVETQYF. CDR3 coding DNA: TGTGCCAGCAGTTACGGGGGGACAGTGGAGACCCAGTACTTC.